The 9 T cell receptor beta chains given below trace back to one sample, sequenced in a study of blood T cell repertoires in COVID-19. Sequencing used immunoSEQ multiplex PCR; TCRdb keeps in-frame clones, though not all of them. The sample consists of about 91,000 clones, about 90% of them appearing once. Sequencing was performed on peripheral blood. These receptors all stem from a man between 65 and 79 years old with acute or convalescent COVID-19.

This clone has a handful of counts. CDR3 sequence reads: CATSVGGNNYGYTF. The CDR3 coding sequence is TGTGCCACCTCGGTGGGGGGAAATAACTATGGCTACACCTTC. The chain is built from TRBV5-4 and TRBJ1-2; a weak D match, TRBD1 (5 bases). CDR3 size: 14 residues. The germline V and J ends were trimmed by 9 bases and 1 base, with 16 bases remaining between them. The V gene's germline CDR1 is SGHNT and CDR2 YYREEE (reference sequence).

CDR3 loop: CASGQGFYGYTF. The CDR3 nucleotides read TGTGCCAGCGGTCAGGGGTTCTATGGCTACACCTTC. The V call is TRBV3-1 (or the pseudogene TRBV3-2), the J call TRBJ1-2, with a possible D match to TRBD1 (6 bases). CDR3 length: 12 residues. Germline assignment: CDR1 LGHDT and CDR2 YNNKEL (reference sequence). V was shortened by 8 bases and J by 4 bases, with 11 bases between the two germline ends.

The chain recombines TRBV9 with TRBJ2-3; the D is unclear. With 1 base removed from V and 2 bases from J, the gap between germline ends came to 11 bases. The CDR3 is 15 residues long. Germline V gene lookup returns CDR1 SGDLS and CDR2 YYNGEE. For the CDR3, the DNA is TGTGCCAGCAGCGTATCCCGACAAGACACAGATACGCAGTATTTT. Protein: CASSVSRQDTDTQYF.

The chain is built from TRBV11-2 and TRBJ1-2, with D hard to call. The CDR3 loop spans 12 amino acids. Per the germline V gene, CDR1 is SGHAT and CDR2 is FQNNGV. Trimming took 2 bases from V and 7 from J, leaving 8 bases between them. The CDR3 reads CASSLTLVGYTF. The CDR3 region has the DNA TGTGCCAGCAGCTTAACGCTAGTTGGCTACACCTTC.

The rearrangement links TRBV5-1 to TRBJ2-2; 9 positions agree with TRBD1. Trimming took 3 bases from V and 1 from J; bases not matched to a gene: 1. CDR3 size: 15 residues. Germline loops: CDR1 SGHRS, CDR2 YFSETQ. This CDR3 is CASSWDRVNTGELFF. The CDR3 coding sequence is TGCGCCAGCAGCTGGGACAGGGTGAACACCGGGGAGCTGTTTTTT.

The V and J genes are TRBV5-4 and TRBJ2-7; D possibly corresponds to TRBD1 (6 bases). Trimming took 0 bases from V and 5 from J, leaving 12 bases between them. The CDR3 covers 14 residues. Germline V CDR1 and CDR2: SGHNT, YYREEE (reference sequence). The CDR3: CASSLESRGNEQYF. The CDR3 DNA reads as TGTGCCAGCAGCTTGGAGTCCAGGGGCAACGAGCAGTACTTC. The variable domain in full, with the rest retrieved from reference TRBV5-4 and TRBJ2-7, is ETGVTQSPTHLIKTRGQQVTLRCSSQSGHNTVSWYQQALGQGPQFIFQYYREEENGRGNFPPRFSGLQFPNYSSELNVNALELDDSALYLCASSLESRGNEQYFGPGTRLTVT.

V gene TRBV6-5 combines with J gene TRBJ1-1, with a possible D match to TRBD1 (5 bases). The CDR3 is made up of 13 amino acids. Germline CDR1 reads MNHEY; CDR2 reads SVGAGI. Between the trimmed V and J ends, which lost 5 bases and 3 bases, there was a span of 10 bases. The CDR3 region is CASSTKGDTEAFF. The DNA of the CDR3 is TGTGCCAGCAGTACGAAAGGGGACACTGAAGCTTTCTTT.

This rearrangement joins TRBV9 to TRBJ2-7; TRBD1 might be the D (6 bases). The germline V gene encodes CDR1 SGDLS and CDR2 YYNGEE. Trimming stripped 6 bases from V and 3 bases from J, with 13 bases between. The CDR3 covers 13 residues. For the CDR3, the DNA is TGTGCCAGCAAAAGGGACACCGGCTACGAGCAGTACTTC. This translates into CASKRDTGYEQYF.

CDR3 sequence reads: CASMRDLDTQYF. In nucleotides, the CDR3 is TGTGCCAGCATGCGGGACTTGGATACGCAGTATTTT. The chain recombines TRBV6-5 with TRBJ2-3; possible D gene TRBD2, 6 bases. The CDR3 runs 12 residues. The V end was cut by 7 bases, the J end by 6 bases, with 11 bases between. Germline V gene data show CDR1 as MNHEY and CDR2 as SVGAGI.